This TCR beta chain was recorded in a study of blood T cell repertoires in COVID-19. Original processing notes: Counts of nucleated cells, estimated from reference gene primer amplification, were obtained. Measured with immunoSEQ multiplex PCR; TCRdb has only the in-frame clones, and not every one. V and J calls and clone size follow that table, whereas D and trimming were derived from the DNA. The sample contains more than 75,000 clones, approximately 84% of which appear only once. Germline loops: CDR1 LNHNV, CDR2 YYDKDF (reference sequence). V lost 0 bases, J lost 6 bases, and 12 bases lay in between. This CDR3 region has 14 residues.

The chain has TRBV15 and TRBJ2-7, with a weak D call TRBD2 (7 bases). The sequenced sample consisted of peripheral blood. The receptor comes from a human donor in a cohort sampled during active COVID-19. The CDR3 bases are TGTGCCACCAGCAGAGAACAGGGAGGGGGCGAGCAGTACTTC. Amino acid sequence: CATSREQGGGEQYF.